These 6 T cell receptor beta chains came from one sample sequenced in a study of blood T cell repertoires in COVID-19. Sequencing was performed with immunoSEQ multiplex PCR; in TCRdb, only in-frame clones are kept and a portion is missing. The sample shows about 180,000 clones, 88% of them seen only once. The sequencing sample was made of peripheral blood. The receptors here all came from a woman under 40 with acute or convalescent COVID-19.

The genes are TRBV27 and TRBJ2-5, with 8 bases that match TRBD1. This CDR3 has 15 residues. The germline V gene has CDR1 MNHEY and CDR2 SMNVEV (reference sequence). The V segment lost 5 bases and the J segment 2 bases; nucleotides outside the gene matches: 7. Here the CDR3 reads CASSPRGRRQETQYF. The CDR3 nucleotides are TGTGCCAGCAGTCCCAGGGGGCGCCGGCAAGAGACCCAGTACTTC.

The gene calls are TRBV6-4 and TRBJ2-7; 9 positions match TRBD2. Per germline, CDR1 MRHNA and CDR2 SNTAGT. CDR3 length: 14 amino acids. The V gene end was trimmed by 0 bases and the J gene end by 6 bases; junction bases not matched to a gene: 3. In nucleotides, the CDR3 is TGTGCCAGCAGTGACTCTGCGGGAGGGGCCGAGCAGTACTTC. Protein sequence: CASSDSAGGAEQYF.

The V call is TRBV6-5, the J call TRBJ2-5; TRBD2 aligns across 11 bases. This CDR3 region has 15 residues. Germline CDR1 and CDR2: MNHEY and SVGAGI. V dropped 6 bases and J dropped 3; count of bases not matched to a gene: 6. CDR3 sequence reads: CASSLPTSGKETQYF. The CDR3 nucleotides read TGTGCCAGCAGCCTACCGACTAGCGGGAAAGAGACCCAGTACTTC.

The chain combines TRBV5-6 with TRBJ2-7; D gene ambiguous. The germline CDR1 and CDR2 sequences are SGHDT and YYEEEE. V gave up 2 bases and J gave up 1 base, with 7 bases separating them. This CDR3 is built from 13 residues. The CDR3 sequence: CASSLTTSYEQYF. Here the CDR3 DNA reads TGTGCCAGCAGCTTAACCACATCCTACGAGCAGTACTTC.

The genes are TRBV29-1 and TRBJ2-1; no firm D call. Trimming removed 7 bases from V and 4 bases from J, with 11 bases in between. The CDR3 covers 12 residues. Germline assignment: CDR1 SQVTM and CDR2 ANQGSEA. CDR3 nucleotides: TGCAGCGGCCTGACTGGATACAATGAGCAGTTCTTC. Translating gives CSGLTGYNEQFF.

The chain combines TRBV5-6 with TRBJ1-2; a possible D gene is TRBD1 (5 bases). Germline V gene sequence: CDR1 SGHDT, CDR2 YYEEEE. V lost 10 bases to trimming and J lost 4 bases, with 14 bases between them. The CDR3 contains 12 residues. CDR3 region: CAGSTGPYGYTF. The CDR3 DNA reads TGTGCCGGCTCAACAGGCCCCTATGGCTACACCTTC.